This is a list of T cell receptor beta chains from one sample in a study of early T cells in non-severe SARS-CoV-2 infection. TCRdb used MiXCR to reprocess the 5' RACE reads, holding one entry per CDR3 protein. The sample shows some 66,000 distinct CDR3 sequences, 9.1% of them seen only once. Sequences were obtained from whole blood. Every receptor here comes from an adult who was a healthcare worker with PCR-confirmed SARS-CoV-2 infection or an uninfected control (not recorded which). Each CDR3 is given without its conserved first and last residue.

v_call: TRBV28; cdr3_aa: ASSAPEAGTVNEQF
v_call: TRBV29-1; cdr3_aa: SVEQITGRGWEQY
v_call: TRBV29-1; cdr3_aa: SVLTRDRGRQGDRKPLH
v_call: TRBV12-3/TRBV12-4; cdr3_aa: ASSGDLGTQY
v_call: TRBV29-1; cdr3_aa: SVEGRMNTEAF
v_call: TRBV3-1; cdr3_aa: ASSTWTSGTKETQY
v_call: TRBV20-1; cdr3_aa: SARDRTYYNEQF
v_call: TRBV7-9; cdr3_aa: ASSGPGTPDGNQPQH
v_call: TRBV11-3; cdr3_aa: ASGLAKGEQF
v_call: TRBV7-2; cdr3_aa: ASSHRLAGALTDTQY
v_call: TRBV3-1; cdr3_aa: ASCGTGGNSPLH
v_call: TRBV12-3/TRBV12-4; cdr3_aa: ASRPRVNTGELF
v_call: TRBV3-1; cdr3_aa: ASSTSVAQPQH
v_call: TRBV9; cdr3_aa: ASSPGTVYQETQY
v_call: TRBV18; cdr3_aa: ASSASGISYEQY
v_call: TRBV20-1; cdr3_aa: SARAPQGSGYT
v_call: TRBV12-3/TRBV12-4; cdr3_aa: ASTGRGVYEQY
v_call: TRBV6-1; cdr3_aa: ASSESVSETQY
v_call: TRBV7-3; cdr3_aa: ASSENVESGRQF
v_call: TRBV7-2; cdr3_aa: ASSLGTQETQY
v_call: TRBV28; cdr3_aa: ASRPLEREQY
v_call: TRBV19; cdr3_aa: ASSLLGDSLYEQY
v_call: TRBV20-1; cdr3_aa: SARLLSSPLH
v_call: TRBV29-1; cdr3_aa: SAREYQETQY
v_call: TRBV15; cdr3_aa: ATSRRTSTIATNEKLF